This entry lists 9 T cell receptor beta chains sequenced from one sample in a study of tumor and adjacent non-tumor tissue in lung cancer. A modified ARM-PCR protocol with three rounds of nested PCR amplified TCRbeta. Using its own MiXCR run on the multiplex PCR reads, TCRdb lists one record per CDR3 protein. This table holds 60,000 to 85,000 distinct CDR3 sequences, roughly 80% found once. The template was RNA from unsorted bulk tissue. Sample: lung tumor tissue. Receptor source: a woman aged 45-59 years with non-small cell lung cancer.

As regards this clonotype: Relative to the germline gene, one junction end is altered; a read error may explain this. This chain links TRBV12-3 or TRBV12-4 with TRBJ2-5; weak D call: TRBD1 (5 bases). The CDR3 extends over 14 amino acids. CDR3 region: CASGHPVGAQTHYF. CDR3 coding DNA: TGTGCCAGTGGGCACCCTGTAGGGGCGCAGACCCACTACTTC.

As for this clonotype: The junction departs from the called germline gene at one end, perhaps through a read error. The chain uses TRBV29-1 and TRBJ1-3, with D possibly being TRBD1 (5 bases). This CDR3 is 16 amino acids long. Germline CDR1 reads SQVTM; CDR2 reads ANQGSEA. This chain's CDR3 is CRVESPGRDDGNTIYF. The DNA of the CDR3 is TGCAGAGTTGAAAGCCCAGGCAGGGACGATGGAAACACCATATATTTT.

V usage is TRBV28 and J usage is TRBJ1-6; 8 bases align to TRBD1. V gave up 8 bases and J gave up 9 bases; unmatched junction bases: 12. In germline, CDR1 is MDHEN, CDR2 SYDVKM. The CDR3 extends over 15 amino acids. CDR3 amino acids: CASELSRGLASPLHF. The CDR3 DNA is TGTGCCAGCGAGCTATCCAGGGGGCTTGCTTCACCCCTCCACTTT.

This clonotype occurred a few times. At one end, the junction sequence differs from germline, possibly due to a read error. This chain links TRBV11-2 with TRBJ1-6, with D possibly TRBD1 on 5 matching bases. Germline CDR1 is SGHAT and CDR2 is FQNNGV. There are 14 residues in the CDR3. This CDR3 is CASSLDSGNSALHF. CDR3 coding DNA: TGTGCCAGTAGCTTAGACAGTGGTAATTCAGCCCTCCACTTT.

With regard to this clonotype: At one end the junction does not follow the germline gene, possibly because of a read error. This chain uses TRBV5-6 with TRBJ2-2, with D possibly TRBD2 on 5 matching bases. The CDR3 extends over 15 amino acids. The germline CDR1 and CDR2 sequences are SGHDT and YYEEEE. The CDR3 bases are TGTGTCAGCAGCTTGGGTTTTGGACTCGTCGGGGAGCTGTTTTTT. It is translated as CVSSLGFGLVGELFF.

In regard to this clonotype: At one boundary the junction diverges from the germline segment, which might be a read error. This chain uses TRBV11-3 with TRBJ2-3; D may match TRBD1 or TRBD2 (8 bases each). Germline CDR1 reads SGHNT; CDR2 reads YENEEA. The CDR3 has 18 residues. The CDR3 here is CASSLGPAGAGGTDTECF. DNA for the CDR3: TGTGCCAGCAGCTTAGGACCAGCGGGAGCAGGGGGCACAGATACGGAGTGTTTT. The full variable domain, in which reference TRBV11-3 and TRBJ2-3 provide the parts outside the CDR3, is EAGVVQSPRYKIIEKKQPVAFWCNPISGHNTLYWYLQNLGQGPELLIRYENEEAVDDSQLPKDRFSAERLKGVDSTLKIQPAELGDSAVYLCASSLGPAGAGGTDTECFGPGTRLTVL.

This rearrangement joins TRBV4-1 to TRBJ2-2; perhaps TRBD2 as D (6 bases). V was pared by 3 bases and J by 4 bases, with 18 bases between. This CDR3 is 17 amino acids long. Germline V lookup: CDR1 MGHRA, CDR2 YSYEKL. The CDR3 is CASSHLGLGGGTGELFF. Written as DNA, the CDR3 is TGCGCCAGCAGCCACTTGGGACTGGGTGGTGGCACCGGGGAGCTGTTTTTT.

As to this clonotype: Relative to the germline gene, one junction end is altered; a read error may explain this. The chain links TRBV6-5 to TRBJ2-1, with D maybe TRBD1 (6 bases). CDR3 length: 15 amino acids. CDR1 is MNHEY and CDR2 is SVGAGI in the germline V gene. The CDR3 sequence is CASSYGTNSYNGQFF. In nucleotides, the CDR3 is TGTGCTAGCAGTTACGGGACAAACTCCTACAATGGGCAGTTCTTC.

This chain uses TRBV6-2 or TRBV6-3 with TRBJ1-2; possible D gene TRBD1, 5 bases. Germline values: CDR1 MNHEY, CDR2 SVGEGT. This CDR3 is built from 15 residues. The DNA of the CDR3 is TGTGTCAGTAGTTACGTACGGGGCGAGTCCAACGGCTACACCTTC. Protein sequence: CVSSYVRGESNGYTF.